The text below deals with one T cell receptor beta chain. No antigen is known for it. TCRdb analysed the RT-PCR reads with MiXCR anew, one entry per CDR3 protein. The sample contains under 500,000 distinct CDR3 sequences, roughly 11% of which appear only once. This CDR3 is built from 15 residues. Germline V gene data show CDR1 as MNHEY and CDR2 as SVGEGT. Trimming cost V 2 bases and J 7 bases, with 15 bases left between them. These data are taken from a study of response to subunit inactivated influenza vaccine. Findings and limits, study-wide: Few additional T cells are recruited per seasonal influenza vaccination, authors suggested.

The receptor's source is a man between 50 and 59 years old who received an inactivated influenza vaccine. Source: PBMCs from blood, taken more than 35 days after vaccination. V is TRBV6-2 or TRBV6-3 and J is TRBJ2-1; a possible D gene is TRBD2 (6 bases). In DNA form, the CDR3 reads TGTGCCAGCAGTTACGAACTAGGGACTTCGAATGAGCAGTTCTTC. This translates into CASSYELGTSNEQFF.